These 23 T cell receptor beta chains were sequenced from one sample in a study of regulatory T cells in long-lasting Graves disease. Regarding time point: newly diagnosed GD, antithyroid drugs for less than 3 months. PBMC-derived RNA was used for the TCR library. With iRepertoire HTBI primers and Arm-PCR of CDR3 regions, TCR beta libraries were built. Via MiXCR, TCRdb re-called the multiplex PCR reads, giving one row per CDR3 protein. Of a few hundred thousand distinct CDR3 sequences detected, 12% to 15% appear once; the ten largest clones hold 17%. This sample also belongs to another study, concerning T cells in Graves' hyperthyroidism and ophthalmopathy.

The material sequenced was peripheral blood mononuclear cells (PBMCs), taken at new diagnosis, from a patient treated with antithyroid drugs. The receptors stem from a woman aged 45-65 years with Graves disease.

At least ten counts were recorded for this clonotype. The genes are TRBV11-2 and TRBJ1-2; 12 nucleotides agree with TRBD1. CDR1 is SGHAT, CDR2 FQNNGV, per germline. The CDR3 has 17 residues. V dropped 2 bases and J dropped 5; count of bases not matched to a gene: 9. CDR3 sequence reads: CASSLTAGTGGAYGYTF. In DNA, the CDR3 is TGTGCCAGCAGCTTAACGGCCGGGACAGGGGGCGCATATGGCTACACCTTC.

This chain links TRBV20-1 with TRBJ2-2; TRBD2 matches 7 bases. This CDR3 has 14 residues. The germline V gene encodes CDR1 DFQATT and CDR2 SNEGSKA (reference sequence). With 6 bases clipped from V and 5 bases from J, the junction kept 9 bases outside the gene matches. The CDR3 sequence is CSAWGGEETGELFF. The CDR3 DNA reads as TGCAGTGCGTGGGGGGGAGAGGAAACCGGGGAGCTGTTTTTT.

Comment on this clonotype: One junction end disagrees with the germline gene, perhaps due to a read error. The chain recombines TRBV28 with TRBJ1-1; no definite D call. This CDR3 has 12 residues. Per germline, CDR1 MDHEN and CDR2 SYDVKM. CDR3: CASSTPRLTASF. Here the CDR3 DNA reads TGTGCCAGCAGTACCCCGCGCCTGACGGCTTCCTTT. The entire variable domain, with the rest obtained from reference TRBV28 and TRBJ1-1, is as follows: DVKVTQSSRYLVKRTGEKVFLECVQDMDHENMFWYRQDPGLGLRLIYFSYDVKMKEKGDIPEGYSVSREKKERFSLILESASTNQTSMYLCASSTPRLTASFGQGTRLTVV.

V usage is TRBV5-6 and J usage is TRBJ1-6; D is ambiguous. Germline V CDR1 and CDR2: SGHDT, YYEEEE. V lost 4 bases and J lost 3, with 14 bases in between. The CDR3 covers 16 residues. CDR3 DNA: TGTGCCAGCAGCCGAAGCCCGACTGACTATAATTCACCCCTCCACTTT. This sequence encodes CASSRSPTDYNSPLHF.

V usage is TRBV27 and J usage is TRBJ1-1; D uncertain. V lost 7 bases to trimming and J lost 1 base, with 16 bases between them. Germline loops: CDR1 MNHEY, CDR2 SMNVEV (reference sequence). The CDR3 is made up of 15 amino acids. CDR3 loop: CASNRGRTGNTEAFF. In DNA, the CDR3 is TGTGCCAGCAATAGAGGACGGACCGGGAACACTGAAGCTTTCTTT.

This clonotype has at least ten counts. V usage is TRBV28 and J usage is TRBJ2-4; possible D gene TRBD1, 8 bases. The V end was cut by 6 bases, the J end by 8 bases, with 20 bases between. The germline gives CDR1 MDHEN, CDR2 SYDVKM. The CDR3 consists of 15 residues. The CDR3 bases are TGTGCCAGCAGCCAACCGACAGGGGAGGGCTACATTCAGTACTTC. This encodes CASSQPTGEGYIQYF.

In its sample, this clonotype was seen many times. The chain recombines TRBV20-1 with TRBJ2-1; 7 nucleotides agree with TRBD2. CDR1 is DFQATT and CDR2 is SNEGSKA in the germline V gene (reference sequence). The CDR3 spans 13 residues. The J segment lost 8 bases and the V segment lost 0 bases, leaving 4 bases of the junction unmatched. CDR3 bases: TGCAGTGCTAGAGAGGGAGGGGAGTATGAGCAGTTCTTC. The encoded protein is CSAREGGEYEQFF.

This clonotype has just a few counts. The rearrangement uses TRBV7-9 and TRBJ2-1, with TRBD1 matching 7 bases. V was pared by 6 bases and J by 8 bases, with 7 bases of the junction left unmatched. The CDR3 length is 13 residues. CDR1 is SEHNR and CDR2 is FQNEAQ in the germline V gene (reference sequence). The CDR3 spells CASREQGYDEQFF. The CDR3 region has the DNA TGTGCCAGCAGAGAACAGGGGTACGATGAGCAGTTCTTC.

This chain links TRBV19 with TRBJ2-1; possible D gene TRBD2, 6 bases. The CDR3 contains 14 residues. Germline loops: CDR1 LNHDA, CDR2 SQIVND (reference sequence). V lost 1 base to trimming and J lost 10 bases, with 14 bases between them. The CDR3 DNA follows: TGTGCCAGTAGTATAGGTTTCCTAGCGAAAGAGCAGTTCTTC. The encoded protein is CASSIGFLAKEQFF.

This clonotype occurred many times. V gene TRBV28 combines with J gene TRBJ2-5, with D tentatively TRBD1 (6 bases). Deletions cut 2 bases from V and 1 base from J, with 14 bases between. CDR1 and CDR2 from the germline V gene are MDHEN and SYDVKM. There are 16 residues in the CDR3. The CDR3 loop is CASSLTGLGPQETQYF. CDR3 nucleotides: TGTGCCAGCAGTTTAACAGGGTTGGGGCCCCAAGAGACCCAGTACTTC.

This clonotype appeared many times. The chain combines TRBV11-3 with TRBJ2-1; a weak D match, TRBD2 (6 bases). CDR1 and CDR2 (germline): SGHNT, YENEEA. Trimming removed 1 base from V and 5 bases from J, with 12 bases in between. This CDR3 comprises 15 residues. CDR3 DNA: TGTGCCAGCAGCTTAGGTGGGGGAGGCCACAATGAGCAGTTCTTC. It encodes CASSLGGGGHNEQFF.

This clonotype was seen repeatedly, ten times or more. The chain carries TRBV5-1 and TRBJ2-2; D is possibly TRBD1 or TRBD2 (5 bases each). Germline V CDR1 and CDR2: SGHRS, YFSETQ. CDR3 length: 15 residues. Trimming cost V 5 bases and J 0 bases, with 11 bases left between them. The CDR3 nucleotides are TGCGCCAGCAGTCCGGGACCACCGAACACCGGGGAGCTGTTTTTT. Translation: CASSPGPPNTGELFF. The full variable domain, its missing parts supplied by reference TRBV5-1 and TRBJ2-2, is KAGVTQTPRYLIKTRGQQVTLSCSPISGHRSVSWYQQTPGQGLQFLFEYFSETQRNKGNFPGRFSGRQFSNSRSEMNVSTLELGDSALYLCASSPGPPNTGELFFGEGSRLTVL.

This chain joins TRBV6-2 or TRBV6-3 and TRBJ2-3; D unresolved. This CDR3 region has 11 residues. V dropped 6 bases and J dropped 6 bases, with 7 bases sitting between them. Germline V gene lookup returns CDR1 MNHEY and CDR2 SVGEGT. CDR3 loop: CASRVRDTQYF. The CDR3, as DNA: TGTGCCAGCAGAGTTAGGGATACGCAGTATTTT.

This rearrangement joins TRBV30 to TRBJ2-1; TRBD2 is a possible D gene (5 bases). From germline, CDR1 is GTSNPN and CDR2 SVGIG (reference sequence). The germline V and J ends were trimmed by 3 bases and 2 bases, with 14 bases remaining between them. This CDR3 is 15 amino acids long. The CDR3 region is CAWRPTRRAYNEQFF. The CDR3 DNA sequence: TGTGCCTGGAGGCCTACTAGGAGAGCCTACAATGAGCAGTTCTTC.

This clonotype has at least ten counts. The chain links TRBV7-2 to TRBJ2-3; TRBD2 matches at 7 bases. Germline CDR1 and CDR2: SGHTA and FQGNSA. The CDR3 is made up of 15 amino acids. The V and J ends lost 1 base and 2 bases, in that order; junction bases with no gene match: 3. The CDR3 spells CASSLGAGNTDTQYF. The DNA for the CDR3 is TGTGCCAGCAGCTTAGGAGCGGGGAACACAGATACGCAGTATTTT.

The rearrangement uses TRBV30 and TRBJ2-3; no firm D call. V was pared by 2 bases and J by 6 bases, with 6 bases between. Germline loops: CDR1 GTSNPN, CDR2 SVGIG (reference sequence). The CDR3 has 11 amino acids. The CDR3, as DNA: TGTGCCTGGAGTCCTGGGGATACGCAGTATTTT. It codes for CAWSPGDTQYF.

Ten or more counts support this clonotype. V usage is TRBV28 and J usage is TRBJ1-1; D is ambiguous. V lost 7 bases and J 0 bases, leaving 3 bases between the germline ends. CDR1 is MDHEN and CDR2 is SYDVKM in the germline V gene. CDR3 size: 11 residues. The CDR3 DNA is TGTGCCAGCATACTGAACACTGAAGCTTTCTTT. The encoded protein is CASILNTEAFF.

This clonotype has a handful of counts. The chain employs TRBV7-9 and TRBJ1-5, with a weak D call TRBD1 (6 bases). The CDR3 runs to 14 residues. V dropped 4 bases and J dropped 3 bases, with 10 bases sitting between them. Germline values: CDR1 SEHNR, CDR2 FQNEAQ (reference sequence). The CDR3 DNA reads as TGTGCCAGCAGCTATACAGGGTTCAATCAGCCCCAGCATTTT. Protein: CASSYTGFNQPQHF.

This clonotype was recorded only once. Being one base from a much bigger clone, this may be a read error. The chain uses TRBV28 and TRBJ2-5; D assignment may be TRBD1 or TRBD2 (5 bases each). The germline CDR1 and CDR2 sequences are MDHEN and SYDVKM. The CDR3 sequence is 12 residues long. Here the CDR3 DNA reads TGTGCCAGCAGTTTTCTGTCGGGGCAGGAGTTCTTC. Protein: CASSFLSGQEFF.

This clonotype was seen repeatedly, ten times or more. The rearrangement links TRBV6-1 to TRBJ1-5; TRBD1 aligns across 9 bases. V dropped 4 bases and J dropped 6; count of bases not matched to a gene: 7. The CDR3 runs to 15 residues. The V gene's germline CDR1 is MNHNS and CDR2 SASEGT. The CDR3, as DNA: TGTGCCAGCAGTGCTACAGGGGGCAGCGGTCAGCCCCAGCATTTT. Its translation: CASSATGGSGQPQHF.

The sample holds a few counts of this clonotype. The chain links TRBV10-2 to TRBJ1-1; the D gene is possibly TRBD1 (5 bases). CDR3 size: 16 residues. Trimming stripped 3 bases from V and 2 bases from J, with 16 bases between. The germline V gene encodes CDR1 WSHSY and CDR2 SAAADI. The CDR3 loop reads CASSDPGWEGNTEAFF. For the CDR3, the DNA is TGCGCCAGCAGTGACCCAGGGTGGGAGGGAAACACTGAAGCTTTCTTT.

A single count supports this clonotype. The V and J genes are TRBV5-1 and TRBJ2-3; tentative D call: TRBD2 (5 bases). Trimming removed 3 bases at V and 2 bases at J, with 10 bases between. Germline loops: CDR1 SGHRS, CDR2 YFSETQ. There are 14 residues in the CDR3. The CDR3 DNA is TGCGCCAGCAGCTGGAGGAGCTCCACAGATACGCAGTATTTT. It specifies CASSWRSSTDTQYF.

In its sample, this clonotype was seen many times. The chain employs TRBV7-9 and TRBJ1-1; 9 bases agree with TRBD1. V gave up 4 bases and J gave up 1 base; unmatched junction bases: 10. The CDR3 has 17 residues. Per germline, CDR1 SEHNR and CDR2 FQNEAQ (reference sequence). CDR3 DNA sequence: TGTGCCAGCAGCTCGACAGGGGGTGGGACTGCGAACACTGAAGCTTTCTTT. It encodes CASSSTGGGTANTEAFF. Combining the CDR3 with reference TRBV7-9 and TRBJ1-1 gives the whole variable domain DTGVSQNPRHKITKRGQNVTFRCDPISEHNRLYWYRQTLGQGPEFLTYFQNEAQLEKSRLLSDRFSAERPKGSFSTLEIQRTEQGDSAMYLCASSSTGGGTANTEAFFGQGTRLTVV.